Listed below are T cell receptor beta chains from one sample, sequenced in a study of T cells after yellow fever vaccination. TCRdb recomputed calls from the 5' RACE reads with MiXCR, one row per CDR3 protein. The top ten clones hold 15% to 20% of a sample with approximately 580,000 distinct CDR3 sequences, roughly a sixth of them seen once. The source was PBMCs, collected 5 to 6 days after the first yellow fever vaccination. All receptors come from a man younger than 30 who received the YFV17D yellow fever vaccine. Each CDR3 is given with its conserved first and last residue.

CDR3aa: CASSGTGRGQYF
v_gene: TRBV6-1
j_gene: TRBJ2-7
len: 12

CDR3aa: CASSLMQGGGYTF
v_gene: TRBV11-2
j_gene: TRBJ1-2
len: 13

CDR3aa: CAISPGLAGGKNEQFF
v_gene: TRBV10-3
j_gene: TRBJ2-1
len: 16

CDR3aa: CASSVWDRDEKLFF
v_gene: TRBV2
j_gene: TRBJ1-4
len: 14

CDR3aa: CASSPEAWSTDTQYF
v_gene: TRBV7-2
j_gene: TRBJ2-3
len: 15

CDR3aa: CASSLRWDSRNEMGTEAFF
v_gene: TRBV5-1
j_gene: TRBJ1-1
len: 19

CDR3aa: CASSQEQGNYEQYF
v_gene: TRBV4-3
j_gene: TRBJ2-7
len: 14

CDR3aa: CASTPWGQLNQPQHF
v_gene: TRBV6-2/TRBV6-3
j_gene: TRBJ1-5
len: 15

CDR3aa: CASSLQGAEAFF
v_gene: TRBV7-9
j_gene: TRBJ1-1
len: 12

CDR3aa: CASSSGTGQETQYF
v_gene: TRBV5-1
j_gene: TRBJ2-5
len: 14

CDR3aa: CSVVRGMNTEAFF
v_gene: TRBV29-1
j_gene: TRBJ1-1
len: 13

CDR3aa: CASSVPRQGNRYGYTF
v_gene: TRBV9
j_gene: TRBJ1-2
len: 16

CDR3aa: CASSGAGLEQFF
v_gene: TRBV9
j_gene: TRBJ2-1
len: 12

CDR3aa: CASSQGLAGFLNEQFF
v_gene: TRBV4-1
j_gene: TRBJ2-1
len: 16

CDR3aa: CASSPAGHGGSGANVLTF
v_gene: TRBV4-1
j_gene: TRBJ2-6
len: 18